A selection of T cell receptor beta chains follows, all from one sample in a study of T cell clusters in autoimmune cytopenias. With the multiplex PCR reads reprocessed, TCRdb shows one record per CDR3 protein and no DNA. The sample has under 8,500 distinct CDR3 sequences. This sample also appeared in a second study, on T cell repertoires in aging, cancer and after chemotherapy.

Sequencing was carried out using peripheral blood. These receptors originate from a human donor in good health. Both conserved end residues are part of each CDR3. Fields, in order: V gene, J gene, clone size, CDR3 protein. Size values are once, few and many counts, or a class for expanded clones, and some rows have none.

>TRBV7-9|TRBJ2-2|NA
CASSHKRVANTGELFF
>TRBV7-9|TRBJ2-7|NA
CASSLAITSTEQYF
>TRBV6-2/TRBV6-3|TRBJ2-1|NA
CASPGITGGRYNEQFF
>TRBV29-1|TRBJ1-2|medium-sized
CSVGDLGYGYTF
>TRBV12-3/TRBV12-4|TRBJ1-2|NA
CASRRRQGPLGNYGYTF
>TRBV11-2|TRBJ2-3|NA
CDSSLDLASASSTDTQYF
>TRBV12-3/TRBV12-4|TRBJ1-5|NA
CASSFMGDNQPQHF
>TRBV5-5|TRBJ1-1|NA
CASSLFLGSNTEAFF
>TRBV7-6|TRBJ2-5|NA
CASSLETDSDRTQYF
>TRBV19|TRBJ1-1|NA
CATIDSLSANTEAFF
>TRBV5-1|TRBJ2-3|NA
CASSLGRSQRTDTQYF
>TRBV18|TRBJ1-1|NA
CASSPANTEAFF
>TRBV15|TRBJ1-6|NA
CATSMGSGRNNSPLHF
>TRBV7-9|TRBJ1-2|NA
CASSLPGAPGGYTF
>TRBV6-1|TRBJ2-3|medium-sized
CASSETGLAGKNTDTQYF
>TRBV6-6|TRBJ1-2|NA
CASSYSTLSGTQRSGSYGYTF
>TRBV7-9|TRBJ2-2|NA
CASDEREPGELFF
>TRBV5-4|TRBJ2-5|NA
CASSPSIVKETQYF
>TRBV15|TRBJ2-7|NA
CATSRGYRGSYEQYF
>TRBV19|TRBJ1-5|medium-sized
CASTRTGPRNQPQHF
>TRBV6-5|TRBJ1-2|NA
CASSQGNYGYTF
>TRBV30|TRBJ1-1|NA
CAWRWGSYTEAFF
>TRBV27|TRBJ2-5|NA
CASSYSLAGGGETQYF
>TRBV5-1|TRBJ2-3|NA
CASSFSGGGDTQYF
>TRBV19|TRBJ2-1|NA
CATEKGSYNEQFF
>TRBV7-6|TRBJ2-1|NA
CASSFGTSGSREQFF
>TRBV5-5|TRBJ1-1|NA
CASSWAGREAEAFF
>TRBV19|TRBJ1-2|NA
CASTSLGNNYGYTF
>TRBV30|TRBJ2-1|NA
CAWSVMRGNNEQFF
>TRBV15|TRBJ1-2|NA
CATSRDRGQGSNYGYTF
>TRBV5-4|TRBJ1-6|medium-sized
CASSLQGAMNNSPLHF
>TRBV7-2|TRBJ2-7|NA
CASSSKGGVSSYEQYF
>TRBV6-5|TRBJ2-1|NA
CASTPLVGGYEQFF
>TRBV18|TRBJ2-7|NA
CASSPQQGNEQYF
>TRBV7-2|TRBJ2-1|NA
CASSLTSGVYNEQFF
>TRBV29-1|TRBJ1-1|NA
CSGGQGVDGTEAFF
>TRBV30|TRBJ2-1|medium-sized
CAWAPRGEQFF